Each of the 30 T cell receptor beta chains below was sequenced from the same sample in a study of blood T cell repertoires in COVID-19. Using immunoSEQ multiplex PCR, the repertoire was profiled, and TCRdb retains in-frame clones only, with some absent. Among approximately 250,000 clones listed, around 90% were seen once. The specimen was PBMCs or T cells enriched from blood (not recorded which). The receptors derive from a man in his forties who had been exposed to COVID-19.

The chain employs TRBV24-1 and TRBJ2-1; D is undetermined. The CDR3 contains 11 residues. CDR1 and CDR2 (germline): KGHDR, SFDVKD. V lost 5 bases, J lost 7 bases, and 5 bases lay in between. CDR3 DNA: TGTGCCACCAGTGCGGGTAATGAGCAGTTCTTC. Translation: CATSAGNEQFF.

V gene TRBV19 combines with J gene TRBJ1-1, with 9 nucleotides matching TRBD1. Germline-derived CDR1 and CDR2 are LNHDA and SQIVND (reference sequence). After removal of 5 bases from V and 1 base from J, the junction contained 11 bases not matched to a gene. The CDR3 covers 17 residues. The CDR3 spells CASSQSGTGNGNTEAFF. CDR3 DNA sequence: TGTGCCAGTAGTCAATCTGGGACAGGGAACGGGAACACTGAAGCTTTCTTT.

The CDR3 DNA sequence: TGTGCTAGTGGTTCAAGCACGGGCAATCAGCCCCAGCATTTT. Its protein is CASGSSTGNQPQHF. The gene calls are TRBV12-5 and TRBJ1-5, with D unclear. The CDR3 contains 14 residues. V lost 4 bases and J 2 bases, leaving 9 bases between the germline ends. Looked up from germline, CDR1 is LGHNT and CDR2 is FRNRAP.

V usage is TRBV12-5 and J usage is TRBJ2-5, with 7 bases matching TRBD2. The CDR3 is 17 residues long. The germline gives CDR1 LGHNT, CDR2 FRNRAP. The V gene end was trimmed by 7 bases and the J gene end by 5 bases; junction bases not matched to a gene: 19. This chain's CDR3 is CASATGGERAPRETQYF. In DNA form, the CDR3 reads TGTGCTAGTGCCACGGGAGGAGAGCGGGCCCCCCGGGAGACCCAGTACTTC.

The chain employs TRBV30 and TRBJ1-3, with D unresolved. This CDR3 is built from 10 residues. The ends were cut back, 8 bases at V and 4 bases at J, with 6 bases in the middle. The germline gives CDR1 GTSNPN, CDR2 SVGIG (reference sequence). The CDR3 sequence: CASGGNTIYF. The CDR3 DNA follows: TGTGCCAGCGGCGGAAACACCATATATTTT. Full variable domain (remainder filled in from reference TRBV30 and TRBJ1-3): SQTIHQWPATLVQPVGSPLSLECTVEGTSNPNLYWYRQAAGRGLQLLFYSVGIGQISSEVPQNLSASRPQDRQFILSSKKLLLSDSGFYLCASGGNTIYFGEGSWLTVV.

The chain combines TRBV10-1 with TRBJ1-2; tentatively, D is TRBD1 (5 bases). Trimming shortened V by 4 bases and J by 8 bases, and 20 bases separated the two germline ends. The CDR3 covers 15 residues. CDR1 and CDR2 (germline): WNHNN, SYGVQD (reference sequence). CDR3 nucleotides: TGCGCCAGCAGTGGGACCCTGGGACTTCCCGGGGGCTACACCTTC. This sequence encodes CASSGTLGLPGGYTF.

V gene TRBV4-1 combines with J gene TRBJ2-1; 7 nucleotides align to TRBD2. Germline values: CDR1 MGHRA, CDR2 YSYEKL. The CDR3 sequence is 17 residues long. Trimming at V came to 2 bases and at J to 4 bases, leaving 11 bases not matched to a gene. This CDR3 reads CASSQRTRTSSYNEQFF. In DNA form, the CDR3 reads TGCGCCAGCAGCCAAAGAACCCGGACTAGTTCGTACAATGAGCAGTTCTTC.

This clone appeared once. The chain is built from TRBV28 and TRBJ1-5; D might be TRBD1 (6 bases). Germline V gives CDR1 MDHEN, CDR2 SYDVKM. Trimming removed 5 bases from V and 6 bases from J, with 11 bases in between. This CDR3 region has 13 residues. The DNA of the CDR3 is TGTGCCAGCAGTGAGGGGGGGGGTCAGCCCCAGCATTTT. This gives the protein CASSEGGGQPQHF.

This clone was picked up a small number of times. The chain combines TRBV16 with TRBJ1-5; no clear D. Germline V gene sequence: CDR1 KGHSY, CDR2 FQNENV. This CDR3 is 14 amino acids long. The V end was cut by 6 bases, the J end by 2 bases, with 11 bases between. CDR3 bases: TGTGCCAGCAGTCCAGGATACGGCAATCAGCCCCAGCATTTT. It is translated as CASSPGYGNQPQHF.

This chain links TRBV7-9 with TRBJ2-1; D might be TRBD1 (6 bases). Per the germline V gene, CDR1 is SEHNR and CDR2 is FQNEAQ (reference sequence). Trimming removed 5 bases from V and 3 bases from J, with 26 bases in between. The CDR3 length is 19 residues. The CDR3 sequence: CASSPRLRHGQSNYNEQFF. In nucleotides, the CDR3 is TGTGCCAGCAGCCCCCGGCTTAGACATGGACAGAGCAACTACAATGAGCAGTTCTTC.

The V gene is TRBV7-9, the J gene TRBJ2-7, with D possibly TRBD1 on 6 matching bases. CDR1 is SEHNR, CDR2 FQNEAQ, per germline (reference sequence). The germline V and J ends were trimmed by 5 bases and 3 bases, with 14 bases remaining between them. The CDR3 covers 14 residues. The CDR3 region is CASSAWTEHYEQYF. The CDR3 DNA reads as TGTGCCAGCAGCGCCTGGACAGAGCACTACGAGCAGTACTTC. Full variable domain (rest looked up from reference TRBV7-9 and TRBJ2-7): DTGVSQNPRHKITKRGQNVTFRCDPISEHNRLYWYRQTLGQGPEFLTYFQNEAQLEKSRLLSDRFSAERPKGSFSTLEIQRTEQGDSAMYLCASSAWTEHYEQYFGPGTRLTVT.

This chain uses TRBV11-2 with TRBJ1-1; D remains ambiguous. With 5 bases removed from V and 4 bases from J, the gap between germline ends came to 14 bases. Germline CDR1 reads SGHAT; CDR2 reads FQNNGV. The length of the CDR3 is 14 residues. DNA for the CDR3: TGTGCCAGCAGCGGGGAGGCGGGTCCCACTGAAGCTTTCTTT. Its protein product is CASSGEAGPTEAFF.

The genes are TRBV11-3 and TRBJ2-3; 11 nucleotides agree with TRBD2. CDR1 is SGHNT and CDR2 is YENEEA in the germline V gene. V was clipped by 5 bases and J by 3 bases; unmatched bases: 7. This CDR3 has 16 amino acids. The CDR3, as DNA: TGTGCCAGCAGCGCAAGAACTAGCGGGAGTACAGATACGCAGTATTTT. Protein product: CASSARTSGSTDTQYF.

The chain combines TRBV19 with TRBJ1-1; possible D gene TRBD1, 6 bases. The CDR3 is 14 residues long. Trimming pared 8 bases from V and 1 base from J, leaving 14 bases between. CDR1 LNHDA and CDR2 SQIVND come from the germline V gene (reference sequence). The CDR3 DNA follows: TGTGCCAGTCACCGGCCAGGGGAGAACACTGAAGCTTTCTTT. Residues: CASHRPGENTEAFF.

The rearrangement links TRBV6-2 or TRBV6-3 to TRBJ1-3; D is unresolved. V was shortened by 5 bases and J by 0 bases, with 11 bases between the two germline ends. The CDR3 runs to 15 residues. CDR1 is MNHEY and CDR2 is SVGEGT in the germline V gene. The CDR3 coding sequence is TGTGCCAGCAGTGCTAGCTCAGGCTCTGGAAACACCATATATTTT. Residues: CASSASSGSGNTIYF.

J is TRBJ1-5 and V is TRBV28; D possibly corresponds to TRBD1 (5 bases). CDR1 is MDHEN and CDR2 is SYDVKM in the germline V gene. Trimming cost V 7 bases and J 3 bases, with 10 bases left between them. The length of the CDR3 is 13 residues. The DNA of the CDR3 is TGTGCCAGCAAAGGGGCCGCCAATCAGCCCCAGCATTTT. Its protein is CASKGAANQPQHF.

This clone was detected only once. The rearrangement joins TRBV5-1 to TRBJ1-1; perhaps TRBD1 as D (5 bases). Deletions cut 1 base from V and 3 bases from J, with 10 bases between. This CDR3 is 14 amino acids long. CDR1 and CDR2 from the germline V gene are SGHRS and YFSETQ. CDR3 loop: CASSLYQGYTEAFF. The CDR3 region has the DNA TGCGCCAGCAGCTTGTATCAGGGTTACACTGAAGCTTTCTTT.

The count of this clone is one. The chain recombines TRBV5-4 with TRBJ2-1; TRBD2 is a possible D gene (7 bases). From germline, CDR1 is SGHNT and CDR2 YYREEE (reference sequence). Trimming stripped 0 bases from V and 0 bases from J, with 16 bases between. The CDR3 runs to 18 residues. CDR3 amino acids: CASSLARAGASSYNEQFF. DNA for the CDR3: TGTGCCAGCAGCTTGGCCAGGGCGGGGGCGAGCTCCTACAATGAGCAGTTCTTC. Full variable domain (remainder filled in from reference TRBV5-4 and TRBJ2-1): ETGVTQSPTHLIKTRGQQVTLRCSSQSGHNTVSWYQQALGQGPQFIFQYYREEENGRGNFPPRFSGLQFPNYSSELNVNALELDDSALYLCASSLARAGASSYNEQFFGPGTRLTVL.

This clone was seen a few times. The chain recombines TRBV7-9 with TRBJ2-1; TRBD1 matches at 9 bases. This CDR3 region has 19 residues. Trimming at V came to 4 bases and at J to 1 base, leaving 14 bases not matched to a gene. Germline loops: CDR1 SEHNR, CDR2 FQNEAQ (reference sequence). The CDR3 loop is CASSSSPGTGKISYNEQFF. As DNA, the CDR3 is TGTGCCAGCAGCTCCAGTCCCGGGACAGGGAAGATATCCTACAATGAGCAGTTCTTC.

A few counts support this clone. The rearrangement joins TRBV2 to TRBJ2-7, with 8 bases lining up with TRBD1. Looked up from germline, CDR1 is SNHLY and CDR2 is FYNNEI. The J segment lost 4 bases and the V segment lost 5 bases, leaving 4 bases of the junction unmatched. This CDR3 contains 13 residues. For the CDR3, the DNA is TGTGCCAGCAGTAGGGGACAGGTATACGAGCAGTACTTC. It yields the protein CASSRGQVYEQYF.

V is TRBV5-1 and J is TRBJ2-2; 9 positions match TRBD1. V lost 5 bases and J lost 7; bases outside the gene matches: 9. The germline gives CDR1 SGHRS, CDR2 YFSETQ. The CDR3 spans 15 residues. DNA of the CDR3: TGCGCCAGCAGTCCGGGACAGGGTATTGTCGGGGAGCTGTTTTTT. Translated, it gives CASSPGQGIVGELFF.

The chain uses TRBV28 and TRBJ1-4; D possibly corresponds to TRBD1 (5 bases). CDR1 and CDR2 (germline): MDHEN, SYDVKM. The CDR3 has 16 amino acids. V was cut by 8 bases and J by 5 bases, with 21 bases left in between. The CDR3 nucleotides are TGTGCCAGCCGCTCAGGACAAGTTGGGTGGAATGAAAAACTGTTTTTT. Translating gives CASRSGQVGWNEKLFF.

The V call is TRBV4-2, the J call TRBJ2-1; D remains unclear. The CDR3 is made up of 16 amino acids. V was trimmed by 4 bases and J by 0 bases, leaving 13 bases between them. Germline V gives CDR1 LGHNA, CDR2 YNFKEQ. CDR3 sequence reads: CASSLALASSYNEQFF. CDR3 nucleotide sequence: TGTGCCAGCAGCCTAGCCCTGGCGAGCTCCTACAATGAGCAGTTCTTC.

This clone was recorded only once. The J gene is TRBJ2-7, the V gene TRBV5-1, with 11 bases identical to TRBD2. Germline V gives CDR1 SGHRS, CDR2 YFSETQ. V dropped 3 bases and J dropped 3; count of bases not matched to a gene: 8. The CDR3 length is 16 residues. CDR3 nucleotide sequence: TGCGCCAGCAGCTGGGCGACTAGCGGGGAAGACTACGAGCAGTACTTC. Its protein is CASSWATSGEDYEQYF.

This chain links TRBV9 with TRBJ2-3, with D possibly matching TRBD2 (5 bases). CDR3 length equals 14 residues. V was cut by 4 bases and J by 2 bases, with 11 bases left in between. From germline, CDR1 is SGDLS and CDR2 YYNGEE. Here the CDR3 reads CASSQWEPTDTQYF. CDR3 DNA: TGTGCCAGCAGCCAATGGGAGCCCACAGATACGCAGTATTTT.

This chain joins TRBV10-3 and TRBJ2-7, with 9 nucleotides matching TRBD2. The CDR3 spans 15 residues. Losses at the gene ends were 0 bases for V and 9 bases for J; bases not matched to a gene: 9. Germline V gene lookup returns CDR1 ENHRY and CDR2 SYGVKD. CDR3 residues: CAISESISGREGQYF. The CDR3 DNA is TGTGCCATCAGTGAGTCGATTAGCGGGAGAGAGGGGCAGTACTTC.

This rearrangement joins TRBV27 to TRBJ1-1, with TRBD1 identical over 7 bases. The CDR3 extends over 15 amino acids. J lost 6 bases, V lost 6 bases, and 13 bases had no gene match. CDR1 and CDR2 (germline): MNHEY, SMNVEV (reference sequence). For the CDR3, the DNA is TGTGCCAGCAGCCCCCGGGACAGAGTTCGGGCTGAAGCTTTCTTT. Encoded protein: CASSPRDRVRAEAFF.

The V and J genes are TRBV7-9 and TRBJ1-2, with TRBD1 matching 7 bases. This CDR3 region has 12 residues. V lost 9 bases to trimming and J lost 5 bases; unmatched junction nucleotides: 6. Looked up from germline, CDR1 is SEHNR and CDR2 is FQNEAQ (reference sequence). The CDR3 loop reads CASNRGLYGYTF. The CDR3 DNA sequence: TGTGCCAGTAACAGGGGCCTTTATGGCTACACCTTC.

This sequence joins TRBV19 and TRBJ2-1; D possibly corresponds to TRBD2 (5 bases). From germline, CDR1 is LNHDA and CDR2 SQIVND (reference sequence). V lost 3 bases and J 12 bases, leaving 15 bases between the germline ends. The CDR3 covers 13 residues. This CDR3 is CASSMTAGVGQFF. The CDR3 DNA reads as TGTGCCAGTAGTATGACGGCGGGCGTAGGGCAGTTCTTC.

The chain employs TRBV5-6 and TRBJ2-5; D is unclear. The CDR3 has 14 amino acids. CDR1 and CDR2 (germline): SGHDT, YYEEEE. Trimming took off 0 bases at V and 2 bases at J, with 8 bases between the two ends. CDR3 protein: CASSLAAGQETQYF. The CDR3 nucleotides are TGTGCCAGCAGCTTGGCTGCAGGACAAGAGACCCAGTACTTC.